The 25 T cell receptor beta chains listed next were all sequenced from one sample in a study of T-cell reconstitution after alpha-beta-depleted transplantation in children. A TCRbeta library incorporating unique molecular identifiers was prepared. Each CDR3 protein gets one entry after TCRdb re-called the PCR reads with MiXCR. The table has fewer than 700,000 distinct CDR3 sequences, roughly 13% seen once. The sequencing used PBMCs, mostly from graft donor cells, collected 360 days after TCRalphabeta/CD19-depleted stem cell transplant. Source of these receptors: a male patient under 18 who had a stem cell transplant for acute myeloid leukemia, so the T cells may come from the graft donor.

This clonotype showed up many times. V is TRBV6-1 and J is TRBJ2-7, with TRBD1 as a possible D gene (6 bases). The ends were cut back, 5 bases at V and 1 base at J, with 18 bases in the middle. Germline loops: CDR1 MNHNS, CDR2 SASEGT. This CDR3 spans 16 amino acids. CDR3 region: CASSPLIWQGSYEQYF. CDR3 nucleotides: TGTGCCAGCAGTCCTCTTATCTGGCAGGGGTCCTACGAGCAGTACTTC.

The chain has TRBV7-2 and TRBJ2-3, with 7 bases that match TRBD2. Trimming cost V 1 base and J 4 bases; bases outside gene matches: 5. Germline CDR1 is SGHTA and CDR2 is FQGNSA. This CDR3 has 15 amino acids. CDR3 coding DNA: TGTGCCAGCAGCTTAGGGGACCGGGAGGCAGATACGCAGTATTTT. It encodes CASSLGDREADTQYF. The full variable domain, completed using reference TRBV7-2 and TRBJ2-3, is GAGVSQSPSNKVTEKGKDVELRCDPISGHTALYWYRQSLGQGLEFLIYFQGNSAPDKSGLPSDRFSAERTGGSVSTLTIQRTQQEDSAVYLCASSLGDREADTQYFGPGTRLTVL.

This clonotype was seen ten or more times. The chain has TRBV7-2 and TRBJ2-7; 8 positions match TRBD1. Looked up from germline, CDR1 is SGHTA and CDR2 is FQGNSA. V was clipped by 4 bases and J by 0 bases; unmatched bases: 5. This CDR3 comprises 15 residues. This CDR3 reads CASSSWTGSSYEQYF. For the CDR3, the DNA is TGTGCCAGCAGCTCGTGGACAGGGAGCTCCTACGAGCAGTACTTC.

The J gene is TRBJ2-3, the V gene TRBV28, with unresolved D. Germline CDR1 MDHEN, CDR2 SYDVKM. Trimming took off 3 bases at V and 5 bases at J, with 12 bases between the two ends. This CDR3 is built from 14 residues. CDR3 bases: TGTGCCAGCAGTTTCTCTCCCTGGGTAGATACGCAGTATTTT. Protein: CASSFSPWVDTQYF.

The table lists this clonotype with many counts. This CDR3 reads CSVTSRGSYNEQFF. The CDR3, as DNA: TGCAGCGTTACCTCCCGGGGTTCCTACAATGAGCAGTTCTTC. This chain connects TRBV29-1 to TRBJ2-1; the D gene is possibly TRBD2 (5 bases). Germline CDR1 is SQVTM and CDR2 is ANQGSEA. The CDR3 extends over 14 amino acids. The V and J ends lost 5 bases and 1 base respectively, with 12 bases between them.

This clonotype showed up many times. The chain recombines TRBV14 with TRBJ2-7; no clear D gene. The CDR3 is 12 residues long. The germline CDR1 and CDR2 sequences are SGHDN and FVKESK. Trimming pared 1 base from V and 3 bases from J, leaving 4 bases between. CDR3 sequence reads: CASSQAYYEQYF. The CDR3 DNA reads TGTGCCAGCAGCCAAGCTTACTACGAGCAGTACTTC.

This clonotype has more than one count but fewer than ten. This chain joins TRBV15 and TRBJ2-2, with 8 nucleotides matching TRBD1. Germline loops: CDR1 LNHNV, CDR2 YYDKDF (reference sequence). This CDR3 has 14 residues. V was pared by 11 bases and J by 6 bases, with 11 bases of the junction left unmatched. CDR3 sequence reads: CAVRDRPIAGELFF. CDR3 coding DNA: TGTGCCGTGCGGGACAGGCCAATCGCCGGGGAGCTGTTTTTT.

In its sample, this clonotype was seen many times. The V gene is TRBV25-1, the J gene TRBJ2-7; TRBD1 agrees at 8 bases. V dropped 4 bases and J dropped 1; count of bases not matched to a gene: 3. Germline-derived CDR1 and CDR2 are MGHDK and SYGVNS. This CDR3 comprises 14 residues. DNA of the CDR3: TGTGCCAGCAGTGGACAGGGGACATCCTACGAGCAGTACTTC. The encoded protein is CASSGQGTSYEQYF.

This clonotype was seen many times. The chain employs TRBV27 and TRBJ2-4, with D possibly TRBD2 on 6 matching bases. The V gene's germline CDR1 is MNHEY and CDR2 SMNVEV (reference sequence). Trimming pared 1 base from V and 6 bases from J, leaving 19 bases between. This CDR3 has 17 residues. The CDR3 sequence is CASSLLVREWERNIQYF. The CDR3 DNA is TGTGCCAGCAGTTTATTGGTACGGGAGTGGGAGAGAAACATTCAGTACTTC.

This clonotype appeared a few times. The V call is TRBV7-3, the J call TRBJ2-7; TRBD1 might be the D (6 bases). CDR3 length: 15 residues. CDR1 is SGHTA, CDR2 FQGTGA, per germline. V was cut by 4 bases and J by 4 bases, with 17 bases left in between. CDR3 sequence (DNA): TGTGCCAGCAGCTCAGGGCCAGGGGCTGTATACGAGCAGTACTTC. Its protein product is CASSSGPGAVYEQYF.

This clonotype was observed at least ten times. This chain links TRBV10-3 with TRBJ2-7; 8 nucleotides agree with TRBD1. In germline, CDR1 is ENHRY, CDR2 SYGVKD. The CDR3 runs 15 residues. V shed 4 bases, J shed 5 bases, and the junction held 10 bases outside the gene matches. The CDR3 reads CAISGPGGAFNEQYF. For the CDR3, the DNA is TGTGCCATCAGTGGCCCAGGGGGCGCGTTCAACGAGCAGTACTTC.

This chain uses TRBV20-1 with TRBJ2-5; 8 bases map to TRBD2. Looked up from germline, CDR1 is DFQATT and CDR2 is SNEGSKA (reference sequence). The CDR3 is made up of 15 amino acids. With V trimmed by 0 bases and J by 3 bases, 6 bases remained unmatched. The DNA for the CDR3 is TGCAGTGCTAGAGATCGACGGGAGGGAAAAGAGACCCAGTACTTC. Translated: CSARDRREGKETQYF.

This clonotype was found many times. The J gene is TRBJ2-7, the V gene TRBV6-2 or TRBV6-3; tentative D call: TRBD2 (6 bases). Trimming cost V 2 bases and J 9 bases, with 20 bases left between them. This CDR3 has 15 residues. Germline V gene lookup returns CDR1 MNHEY and CDR2 SVGEGT. CDR3 region: CASSYKDRGTSGQYF. CDR3 sequence (DNA): TGTGCCAGCAGTTACAAGGACCGGGGGACCTCGGGGCAGTACTTC.

This clonotype was found a few times. The chain joins TRBV28 to TRBJ1-5; the match to TRBD1 covers 7 bases. The CDR3 consists of 16 residues. The junction had 8 bases not matched to a gene; V was cut back by 4 bases and J by 2 bases. CDR1 is MDHEN, CDR2 SYDVKM, per germline. DNA for the CDR3: TGTGCCAGCAGTTCCCATACAGGGGACGGCAATCAGCCCCAGCATTTT. This translates into CASSSHTGDGNQPQHF.

The chain combines TRBV9 with TRBJ2-3; TRBD2 agrees at 7 bases. V shed 3 bases, J shed 0 bases, and the junction held 7 bases outside the gene matches. CDR1 and CDR2 (germline): SGDLS, YYNGEE. This CDR3 contains 16 residues. The CDR3 sequence: CASSAREDLSTDTQYF. Here the CDR3 DNA reads TGTGCCAGCAGCGCCCGGGAGGACCTAAGCACAGATACGCAGTATTTT.

This clonotype was seen repeatedly, ten times or more. The chain recombines TRBV6-2 or TRBV6-3 with TRBJ2-7; maybe TRBD2 (5 bases). V lost 6 bases and J 0 bases, leaving 21 bases between the germline ends. Looked up from germline, CDR1 is MNHEY and CDR2 is SVGEGT. The length of the CDR3 is 17 residues. The DNA for the CDR3 is TGTGCCAGCAGCTACCCCCCCTCCGGGATTTTCTCCTACGAGCAGTACTTC. Amino acids: CASSYPPSGIFSYEQYF.

This clonotype was recorded a few times. The rearrangement joins TRBV12-3 or TRBV12-4 to TRBJ2-1, with D unclear. V lost 1 base to trimming and J lost 13 bases, with 14 bases between them. CDR3 length equals 13 residues. This chain's CDR3 is CASSLGLARHQFF. The CDR3 DNA reads TGTGCCAGCAGTTTAGGCCTGGCCCGGCATCAGTTCTTC.

This clonotype was detected ten times or more. V and J are TRBV4-1 and TRBJ2-7, with D unresolved. V lost 0 bases to trimming and J lost 0 bases, with 12 bases between them. The length of the CDR3 is 16 residues. Germline lookup yields CDR1 MGHRA and CDR2 YSYEKL. CDR3: CASSQDPQSLSYEQYF. CDR3 nucleotides: TGCGCCAGCAGCCAAGATCCGCAGAGTCTCTCCTACGAGCAGTACTTC.

The chain links TRBV4-3 to TRBJ2-3, with 10 positions matching TRBD2. V gave up 2 bases and J gave up 5 bases; unmatched junction bases: 7. This CDR3 spans 16 amino acids. CDR1 is LGHNA and CDR2 is YSLEER in the germline V gene. The CDR3 loop reads CASSQRTSGIRDTQYF. In nucleotides, the CDR3 is TGCGCCAGCAGCCAACGAACTAGCGGGATTCGAGATACGCAGTATTTT.

This clonotype was seen only a few times. V gene TRBV7-2 combines with J gene TRBJ2-1; 14 bases line up with TRBD2. V was pared by 5 bases and J by 8 bases, with 8 bases of the junction left unmatched. CDR3 length equals 16 residues. In germline, CDR1 is SGHTA, CDR2 FQGNSA. CDR3 residues: CASSLRLAGGYYEQFF. CDR3 nucleotide sequence: TGTGCCAGCAGCCTAAGACTAGCGGGAGGGTATTATGAGCAGTTCTTC.

A few counts support this clonotype. This chain joins TRBV7-2 and TRBJ2-1, with D perhaps TRBD1 or TRBD2 (5 bases each). The V gene lost 4 bases and the J gene lost 4 bases, with 17 bases spanning the gap. This CDR3 is 16 amino acids long. CDR1 is SGHTA and CDR2 is FQGNSA in the germline V gene. The CDR3 here is CASSSTRRGRYNEQFF. The CDR3 coding sequence is TGTGCCAGCAGCTCCACCCGAAGGGGACGATACAATGAGCAGTTCTTC. The full variable domain, its missing parts supplied by reference TRBV7-2 and TRBJ2-1, is GAGVSQSPSNKVTEKGKDVELRCDPISGHTALYWYRQSLGQGLEFLIYFQGNSAPDKSGLPSDRFSAERTGGSVSTLTIQRTQQEDSAVYLCASSSTRRGRYNEQFFGPGTRLTVL.

In its sample, this clonotype was seen many times. This chain uses TRBV7-9 with TRBJ1-6, with 8 bases identical to TRBD1. The CDR3 contains 17 residues. Germline trimming cut 3 bases from V and 10 bases from J; bases unmatched to any gene: 14. Per germline, CDR1 SEHNR and CDR2 FQNEAQ (reference sequence). DNA for the CDR3: TGTGCCAGCAGCTTTCCGCTCGGGACAGGCGATCTCTCACCCCTCCACTTT. It is translated as CASSFPLGTGDLSPLHF.

This clonotype has ten or more counts. The chain has TRBV20-1 and TRBJ2-2; no definite D call. V lost 3 bases and J 5 bases, leaving 4 bases between the germline ends. This CDR3 spans 11 amino acids. Germline assignment: CDR1 DFQATT and CDR2 SNEGSKA (reference sequence). The DNA of the CDR3 is TGCAGTGCTAGCCGTACCGGGGAGCTGTTTTTT. Translation gives CSASRTGELFF.

There are a few counts of this clonotype. The rearrangement uses TRBV4-3 and TRBJ1-5, with a weak D call TRBD1 (6 bases). Germline CDR1 and CDR2: LGHNA and YSLEER. Trimming removed 2 bases from V and 7 bases from J, with 12 bases in between. This CDR3 is 14 amino acids long. The CDR3 loop reads CASSQRRGWQPQHF. The CDR3 DNA follows: TGCGCCAGCAGCCAACGCAGGGGTTGGCAGCCCCAGCATTTT.

This clonotype was recorded many times. The chain has TRBV7-2 and TRBJ2-7; D is uncertain. The CDR3 is 11 amino acids. Trimming took off 2 bases at V and 2 bases at J, with 1 base between the two ends. From germline, CDR1 is SGHTA and CDR2 FQGNSA. The CDR3 DNA sequence: TGTGCCAGCAGCTTAACCTACGAGCAGTACTTC. This codes for CASSLTYEQYF.